This TCR beta chain was sequenced for a study of cytomegalovirus exposure and HLA in healthy donors. Study overall: There were roughly 120 million unique TCR beta sequences, drawn from about 190 million T cells, in an earlier analysis.

PCR amplification relied on 60 Vbeta primers (plus 13 Jbeta primers). The repertoire was sequenced with immunoSEQ multiplex PCR; TCRdb's copy has only in-frame clones and lacks some. Of 150,000 to 180,000 clones in the sample, roughly 77% were seen once. Donors were nominally healthy when sampled, though unrecorded immune exposures were likely. The CDR3 loop spans 16 amino acids. V was clipped by 1 base and J by 3 bases; unmatched bases: 3. CDR1 is SSHAT, CDR2 FNYEAQ, per germline (reference sequence). Regarding the study as a whole: What was likely a sequencing artifact was a cluster of highly shared sequence variants.

In the case of this clone: Its antigen is undetermined.

This clonotype originated in a man aged 25 to 45 in good health and CMV-seropositive. Material for sequencing was PBMCs. The chain couples TRBV7-7 to TRBJ2-2; 9 bases align to TRBD1. CDR3 sequence reads: CASSLGTGAHTGELFF. The CDR3 DNA sequence: TGTGCCAGCAGCTTAGGGACAGGGGCGCACACCGGGGAGCTGTTTTTT.